This T cell receptor (beta chain) was sequenced in a study of breast tumors, draining lymph nodes, adjacent tissues (dated by TCRdb to the mid-2010s). In the study overall: Breast cancer patients provided tumor, adjacent nontumor tissue and axillary lymph nodes, and the study compared the TCR beta repertoires across these three sources. The study was designed to assess the relationships and possible T-cell exchange between tumor, surrounding tissue and draining lymph node repertoires in human breast cancer. The study at large found these results: The data were judged consistent with most tumor T cells deriving from the lymph node and then expanding within tumor tissue. The conclusion that tumor T cells originate in lymph nodes was presented as consistent with a hypothesis rather than as directly demonstrated. Tumors showed preferential V and J gene usage, and their T-cell repertoire diversity fell below that of lymph nodes yet above that of nontumor tissue. The similarity between tumor and nontumor tissue repertoires was significantly greater in luminal-like breast cancer than in basal-like breast cancer.

According to the germline V gene, CDR1 reads MNHEY and CDR2 reads SVGAGI. Including the terminal cysteine and phenylalanine, the CDR3 comprises 17 residues. This entry keeps only the CDR3 DNA: 51 bases, framed from base 1. V lost 6 bases and J lost 0 bases, and the count of bases not matched to a germline gene is 6. Sequencing took place on an Illumina HiSeq 2000. TCR beta chain libraries were generated through multiplex PCR amplification. High-throughput sequencing was used to analyze the amplified TCR beta chain products. The public sequencing data were trimmed at Q25 with fastp and processed into clonotypes with MiXCR by TCRdb, which kept only in-frame beta chains. Rows with one shared CDR3 protein collapse into an entry with the most common genes and DNA. This sample gives 150,000 or so distinct CDR3 sequences in total; more than 25% of them show up just once. Less than 4% of the sample is taken by the ten largest.

The axillary draining lymph nodes of breast cancer patients were the source of the lymph node samples. This clonotype was counted many times. The antigen this receptor binds is unknown. Base-call qualities are not available, and no considerably larger clone is one nucleotide away. Sequenced input: axillary lymph node tissue. This TCR was recovered from a female donor with breast cancer. Some clones in this sample may be carry-over from other donors' samples. The chain employs TRBV6-5 and TRBJ1-6; a stretch of 9 junction bases matches TRBD1. CDR3 protein: CASSSGQGSSYNSPLHF. The DNA sequence is given as TGTGCCAGCAGCAGTGGACAGGGGAGCTCCTATAATTCACCCCTCCACTTT.